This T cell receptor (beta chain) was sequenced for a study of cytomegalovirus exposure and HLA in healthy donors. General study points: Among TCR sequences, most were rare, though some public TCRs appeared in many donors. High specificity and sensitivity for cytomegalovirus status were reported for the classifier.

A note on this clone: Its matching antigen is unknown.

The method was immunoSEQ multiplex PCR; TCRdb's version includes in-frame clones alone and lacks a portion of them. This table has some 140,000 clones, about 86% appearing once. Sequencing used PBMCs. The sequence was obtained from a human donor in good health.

CDR3 bases: TGCAGCGTTGCCCCTAATAAACGGTCGCCCCTGAACACTGAAGCTTTCTTT. This sequence encodes CSVAPNKRSPLNTEAFF. The chain combines TRBV29-1 with TRBJ1-1; D uncertain. The CDR3 is 17 residues long. Germline CDR1 reads SQVTM; CDR2 reads ANQGSEA. V was shortened by 4 bases and J by 0 bases, with 21 bases between the two germline ends.